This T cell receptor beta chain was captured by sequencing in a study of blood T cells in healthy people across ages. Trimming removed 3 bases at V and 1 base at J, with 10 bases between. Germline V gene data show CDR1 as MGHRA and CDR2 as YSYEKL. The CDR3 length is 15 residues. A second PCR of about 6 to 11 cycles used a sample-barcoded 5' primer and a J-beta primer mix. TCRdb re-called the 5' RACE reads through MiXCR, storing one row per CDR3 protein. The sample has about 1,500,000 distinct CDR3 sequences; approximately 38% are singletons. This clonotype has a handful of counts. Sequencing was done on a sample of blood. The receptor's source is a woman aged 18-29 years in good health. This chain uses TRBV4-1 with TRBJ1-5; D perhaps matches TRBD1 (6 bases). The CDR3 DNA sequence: TGCGCCAGCAGCCAGGGGGGCAAGAGCAATCAGCCCCAGCATTTT. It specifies CASSQGGKSNQPQHF.